One and the same sample provided the 17 T cell receptor beta chains below, sequenced in a study of chronic HIV infection and antiretroviral therapy. Using its own MiXCR run on the 5' RACE reads, TCRdb lists one record per CDR3 protein. This table holds about 31,000 distinct CDR3 sequences, more than 7.5% found once. The sequenced sample consisted of peripheral blood. These receptors were collected from an adult who had HIV and had not received antiretroviral therapy, or was an uninfected healthy control (not recorded which).

This clonotype was seen at least ten times. The chain recombines TRBV9 with TRBJ1-2, with D possibly TRBD1 on 6 matching bases. The germline CDR1 and CDR2 sequences are SGDLS and YYNGEE. Deletions cut 4 bases from V and 4 bases from J, with 14 bases between. The CDR3 has 14 residues. The CDR3: CASSMRDRPYGYTF. The CDR3, as DNA: TGTGCCAGCAGCATGAGAGACAGGCCCTATGGCTACACCTTC. Looking up the rest from reference TRBV9 and TRBJ1-2 gives the full variable domain: DSGVTQTPKHLITATGQRVTLRCSPRSGDLSVYWYQQSLDQGLQFLIQYYNGEERAKGNILERFSAQQFPDLHSELNLSSLELGDSALYFCASSMRDRPYGYTFGSGTRLTVV.

This clonotype was found many times. The chain links TRBV10-3 to TRBJ2-7; 9 bases map to TRBD1. The V gene end was trimmed by 6 bases and the J gene end by 3 bases; junction bases not matched to a gene: 3. The CDR3 has 13 residues. Germline CDR1 reads ENHRY; CDR2 reads SYGVKD. The CDR3 DNA is TGTGCCATCAGACCGGGACAGGGCTACGAGCAGTACTTC. As protein: CAIRPGQGYEQYF.

This clonotype has ten or more counts. CDR3 sequence: CASSEMVVTF. In nucleotides, the CDR3 is TGTGCCAGCAGTGAAATGGTCGTAACTTTC. The chain links TRBV2 to TRBJ2-6; D call uncertain. Germline V CDR1 and CDR2: SNHLY, FYNNEI. Trimming took off 2 bases at V and 19 bases at J, with 9 bases between the two ends. The length of the CDR3 is 10 residues.

This clonotype was counted ten times or more. The genes are TRBV20-1 and TRBJ1-5; no reliable D call. V shed 3 bases and J shed 9 bases, with 12 bases lying between them. In germline, CDR1 is DFQATT, CDR2 SNEGSKA (reference sequence). The CDR3 consists of 12 residues. The CDR3 loop is CSASGVLGPQHF. In DNA form, the CDR3 reads TGCAGTGCTAGTGGGGTCTTGGGGCCCCAGCATTTT.

This clonotype was seen more than once but under ten times. This CDR3 reads CASSLWAGDEQYF. The CDR3 DNA sequence: TGTGCCAGCAGCTTATGGGCGGGCGACGAGCAGTACTTC. This chain connects TRBV7-8 to TRBJ2-7; TRBD2 is a possible D gene (5 bases). The germline V and J ends were trimmed by 2 bases and 5 bases, with 10 bases remaining between them. The CDR3 spans 13 residues. Germline V gene lookup returns CDR1 SGHVS and CDR2 FQNEAQ. The full variable domain, with the rest looked up from reference TRBV7-8 and TRBJ2-7, is GAGVSQSPRYKVAKRGQDVALRCDPISGHVSLFWYQQALGQGPEFLTYFQNEAQLDKSGLPSDRFFAERPEGSVSTLKIQRTQQEDSAVYLCASSLWAGDEQYFGPGTRLTVT.

This clonotype was recorded many times. The chain couples TRBV6-2 or TRBV6-3 to TRBJ2-1, with D unclear. CDR3 length: 12 residues. V lost 0 bases and J 6 bases, leaving 3 bases between the germline ends. The V gene's germline CDR1 is MNHEY and CDR2 SVGEGT. In DNA, the CDR3 is TGTGCCAGCAGTTACTCGCCCAATGAGCAGTTCTTC. It translates to CASSYSPNEQFF.

This clonotype was counted at least ten times. The chain has TRBV5-1 and TRBJ1-4; D gene unclear. Germline loops: CDR1 SGHRS, CDR2 YFSETQ. CDR3 length equals 14 residues. Trimming cost V 5 bases and J 4 bases, with 12 bases left between them. The CDR3 DNA sequence: TGCGCCAGCAGGCAGAGGGCCGATAATGAAAAACTGTTTTTT. It translates to CASRQRADNEKLFF.

This clonotype was recorded at least ten times. The chain couples TRBV6-2 or TRBV6-3 to TRBJ1-5, with D perhaps TRBD1 (5 bases). The CDR3 length is 15 residues. Germline CDR1 reads MNHEY; CDR2 reads SVGEGT. The V and J ends lost 7 bases and 5 bases respectively, with 18 bases between them. The CDR3 sequence: CASMGGRGGYQPQHF. As DNA, the CDR3 is TGTGCCAGCATGGGAGGAAGGGGAGGGTATCAGCCCCAGCATTTT.

This clonotype was counted at least ten times. The V and J genes are TRBV9 and TRBJ2-3, with TRBD1 matching 7 bases. The CDR3 consists of 15 residues. J gave up 0 bases and V 4 bases, and 5 bases lay outside the gene matches. Looked up from germline, CDR1 is SGDLS and CDR2 is YYNGEE. The CDR3 spells CASSSRTGSTDTQYF. In DNA form, the CDR3 reads TGTGCCAGCAGCTCCCGGACAGGCAGCACAGATACGCAGTATTTT.

This clonotype showed up many times. The J gene is TRBJ1-2, the V gene TRBV6-5, with a weak D call TRBD1 (5 bases). Germline assignment: CDR1 MNHEY and CDR2 SVGAGI. This CDR3 contains 13 residues. V was clipped by 6 bases and J by 4 bases, with 12 bases between them. CDR3 protein: CASSIDRVYGYTF. In DNA, the CDR3 is TGTGCCAGCAGCATCGACAGAGTCTATGGCTACACCTTC.

A remark on this clonotype: A much larger clone differs from this one at a single base, so this may be a read error. The rearrangement uses TRBV6-5 and TRBJ2-3; D is undetermined. Trimming cost V 2 bases and J 3 bases, with 6 bases left between them. The CDR3 covers 13 residues. Germline V gene sequence: CDR1 MNHEY, CDR2 SVGAGI. The CDR3 loop reads CASSYRETDTQYF. CDR3 DNA sequence: TGTGCCAGCAGTTACAGAGAGACAGATACGCAGTATTTT.

J is TRBJ2-2 and V is TRBV29-1; no firm D call. Germline V lookup: CDR1 SQVTM, CDR2 ANQGSEA. The CDR3 has 14 residues. Trimming left V 4 bases short and J 0 bases short, with 9 bases between. CDR3 nucleotides: TGCAGCGTTGTGCACGACGCGAACACCGGGGAGCTGTTTTTT. This codes for CSVVHDANTGELFF.

The V call is TRBV21-1, the J call TRBJ2-7; TRBD2, the table's D call, was not compared with the DNA. TRBV21-1 represents a pseudogene. The CDR3 loop spans 14 amino acids. CDR3 loop: CASNGGGPPYEQYF. The CDR3, as DNA: TGTGCCAGCAATGGTGGAGGGCCCCCCTACGAGCAGTACTTC.

This clonotype appeared many times. The chain carries TRBV3-1 and TRBJ1-1; tentative D call: TRBD1 (6 bases). The ends were cut back, 0 bases at V and 7 bases at J, with 15 bases in the middle. CDR3 length: 15 amino acids. Germline V gene lookup returns CDR1 LGHDT and CDR2 YNNKEL (reference sequence). The CDR3 DNA reads as TGTGCCAGCAGCCAAGATCCCGGGGGGCGAGGTGAAGCTTTCTTT. Translated: CASSQDPGGRGEAFF.

This clonotype was found a few times. The chain combines TRBV3-1 with TRBJ1-1; D is perhaps TRBD1 (5 bases). There are 14 residues in the CDR3. V shed 0 bases and J shed 8 bases, with 13 bases lying between them. The V gene's germline CDR1 is LGHDT and CDR2 YNNKEL (reference sequence). The CDR3 is CASSQEGRGGEAFF. The CDR3 DNA follows: TGTGCCAGCAGCCAAGAAGGAAGGGGAGGAGAAGCTTTCTTT.

This chain joins TRBV5-1 and TRBJ2-3, with 10 bases that match TRBD2. This CDR3 spans 15 amino acids. V dropped 6 bases and J dropped 5; count of bases not matched to a gene: 9. Germline V CDR1 and CDR2: SGHRS, YFSETQ. CDR3 nucleotides: TGCGCCAGCACCCCTATAGCGGGGGGACGAGATACGCAGTATTTT. It yields the protein CASTPIAGGRDTQYF.

This clonotype occurred many times. The chain links TRBV27 to TRBJ2-3, with D perhaps TRBD2 (7 bases). Germline V gene data show CDR1 as MNHEY and CDR2 as SMNVEV (reference sequence). This CDR3 spans 18 amino acids. V was pared by 4 bases and J by 3 bases, with 23 bases between. CDR3: CASSSPSRGGAMTDTQYF. The CDR3 DNA reads as TGTGCCAGCAGTTCTCCCTCCCGTGGGGGGGCTATGACAGATACGCAGTATTTT.